Listed below are T cell receptor beta chains from one sample, sequenced in a study of T cell responses to AZD1222 COVID-19 vaccine. Repertoires were generated with immunoSEQ multiplex PCR, while TCRdb's copy carries only in-frame clones and drops some. The sample gives some 100,000 clones, about 89% of which show up once; less than 8.5% is in the top ten. The sample here was peripheral blood, taken 28 days after the second AZD1222 dose. The receptors were sampled from an adult who received the AZD1222 COVID-19 vaccine. Each CDR3 is given with its conserved first and last residue. The D gene is left open where the match is weak. Clone size, where shown, is once, few, many, or a class for clones that have expanded.

>TRBV7-9|-|TRBJ1-5|-
TGTGCCAGCAGCTTGGGGACGGGGGAGGATATTCAGCCCCAGCATTTT
CASSLGTGEDIQPQHF
>TRBV12-3/TRBV12-4|-|TRBJ1-2|-
TGTGCCAGCAGTCCCGGCTACTATGGCTACACCTTC
CASSPGYYGYTF
>TRBV30|-|TRBJ1-3|-
TGTGCCTGGACCACCTCACGGGGCTCTGGAAACACCATATATTTT
CAWTTSRGSGNTIYF
>TRBV6-5|-|TRBJ1-1|-
TGTGCCAGCAGTTCCCTCTTGGACATTCGCGCTTTCTTT
CASSSLLDIRAFF
>TRBV27|-|TRBJ1-1|-
TGTGCCAGCAGTTGGGGGCCGAACACTGAAGCTTTCTTT
CASSWGPNTEAFF
>TRBV11-2|TRBD2|TRBJ2-1|-
TGTGCCAGCAGCTTCGAGCGGGGGGGCCACAATGAGCAGTTCTTC
CASSFERGGHNEQFF
>TRBV7-9|-|TRBJ2-7|-
TGTGCCAGCAGCTCGGACACGGGGCCCTACGAGCAGTACTTC
CASSSDTGPYEQYF
>TRBV9|-|TRBJ2-7|-
TGTGCCAGCAGCGCCGGAGTGGGGATCGAGCAGTACTTC
CASSAGVGIEQYF
>TRBV7-9|-|TRBJ1-2|-
TGTGCCAGCAGCTTAGCAGGGGGTGATAGCTATGGCTACACCTTC
CASSLAGGDSYGYTF
>TRBV2|-|TRBJ1-3|-
TGTGCCACCGCACGGGGATCGGGAAACACCATATATTTT
CATARGSGNTIYF
>TRBV10-3|-|TRBJ2-7|-
TGTGCCATCAGCGTTAGCTACGAGCAGTACTTC
CAISVSYEQYF
>TRBV19|-|TRBJ2-7|-
TGTGCCAGTAGTCCGTCCCACTCCTACGAGCAGTACTTC
CASSPSHSYEQYF
>TRBV7-9|-|TRBJ1-3|once
TGTGCCAGCAGCCCCCAGGCTGGAAACACCATATATTTT
CASSPQAGNTIYF
>TRBV19|-|TRBJ2-7|-
TGTGCCAGTAGCATACAGGGTTCCTACGAGCAGTACTTC
CASSIQGSYEQYF
>TRBV11-3|TRBD1|TRBJ1-1|-
TGTGCCAGCAGCATAGGGGGCTTGGGGAACACTGAAGCTTTCTTT
CASSIGGLGNTEAFF
>TRBV5-1|-|TRBJ2-3|few
TGCGCCAGCGCGGTCGGGCAGAGCACAGATACGCAGTATTTT
CASAVGQSTDTQYF
>TRBV16|-|TRBJ1-1|-
TGTGCCAGCAGCCCCACACTCAGATACACTGAAGCTTTCTTT
CASSPTLRYTEAFF
>TRBV4-2|TRBD2|TRBJ2-7|-
TGTGCCAGCAGCCAAGATGCCGGCGGGGGGGCCAACGAGCAGTACTTC
CASSQDAGGGANEQYF